The present T cell receptor (beta chain) was sequenced within a study of T cell responses to AZD1222 COVID-19 vaccine. CDR1 is SEHNR, CDR2 FQNEAQ, per germline (reference sequence). Trimming shortened V by 4 bases and J by 9 bases, and 13 bases separated the two germline ends. The CDR3 loop spans 14 amino acids. Measured with immunoSEQ multiplex PCR; TCRdb has only the in-frame clones, and not every one. The top ten hold approximately 2.1% of the sample, which has 120,000 to 150,000 clones, roughly 91% seen once. V gene TRBV7-9 combines with J gene TRBJ1-6; a possible D gene is TRBD1 (5 bases). This specimen consisted of peripheral blood, obtained on day 0 of AZD1222 vaccination. The clonotype was recovered from an adult in good health. CDR3 region: CASSSDKETSPLHF. CDR3 coding DNA: TGTGCCAGCAGCTCGGACAAGGAAACTTCACCCCTCCACTTT.